The 13 T cell receptor beta chains given below trace back to one sample, sequenced in a study of vaccination and CD4 T cells after COVID-19. These TCRs are of unknown antigen specificity. Time point indicated: late sampling 161 to 241 days after vaccination in three convalescent patients. Treatment given: 10-day PBMC culture with coronavirus spike peptide pools or control peptides (ViraFEST assay). CD4+ T cells that had been cultured provided DNA sequenced with the Oncomine TCR Beta short-read assay. From the PCR reads, TCRdb called clonotypes with MiXCR, one entry per CDR3 protein. Among about 26,000 distinct CDR3 sequences listed, approximately 41% were seen once. The starting material was CD4+ T cells from blood, cultured in vitro, obtained about 7 months after SARS-CoV-2 vaccination. The receptors were gathered from a human donor who had recovered from COVID-19.

This sequence joins TRBV6-1 and TRBJ2-7; either TRBD1 or TRBD2 may fit D (5 bases each). CDR3 length: 15 residues. The ends were cut back, 5 bases at V and 3 bases at J, with 17 bases in the middle. Germline CDR1 MNHNS, CDR2 SASEGT. The CDR3 is CASSPPGGTGYEQYF. In DNA, the CDR3 is TGTGCCAGCAGTCCCCCTGGGGGAACGGGCTACGAGCAGTACTTC.

The gene calls are TRBV2 and TRBJ1-6, with 8 positions matching TRBD1. Trimming took 6 bases from V and 7 from J; bases not matched to a gene: 2. Per the germline V gene, CDR1 is SNHLY and CDR2 is FYNNEI. The CDR3 has 13 residues. The CDR3 region is CASSPGGNSPLHF. CDR3 nucleotides: TGTGCCAGCAGCCCAGGGGGCAATTCACCCCTCCACTTT.

This clonotype is judged medium-sized. This chain uses TRBV6-4 with TRBJ2-1; 12 nucleotides match TRBD2. The CDR3 is 15 residues long. J lost 6 bases, V lost 0 bases, and 0 bases had no gene match. Germline V gene sequence: CDR1 MRHNA, CDR2 SNTAGT. Here the CDR3 DNA reads TGTGCCAGCAGTGACTCGACTAGCGGGAGCAATGAGCAGTTCTTC. As protein: CASSDSTSGSNEQFF.

The chain is built from TRBV7-2 and TRBJ2-1; 9 nucleotides match TRBD2. The CDR3 spans 15 residues. The germline V gene encodes CDR1 SGHTA and CDR2 FQGNSA. V gave up 3 bases and J gave up 9 bases; unmatched junction bases: 9. The CDR3: CASSLEGLASVEQFF. CDR3 sequence (DNA): TGTGCCAGCAGCTTGGAGGGACTAGCTTCGGTTGAGCAGTTCTTC.

CDR3 loop: CASSPWGTGAGDTQYF. The CDR3 DNA follows: TGTGCCAGCAGCCCATGGGGGACAGGGGCGGGAGATACGCAGTATTTT. The rearrangement joins TRBV7-9 to TRBJ2-3, with TRBD1 matching 10 bases. CDR3 length: 16 residues. J was trimmed by 5 bases and V by 5 bases; bases with no gene match: 10. The germline CDR1 and CDR2 sequences are SEHNR and FQNEAQ (reference sequence).

CDR3 nucleotides: TGTGCCAGCAGTGAACAGGGGGCATCGTACAATGAGCAGTTCTTC. It codes for CASSEQGASYNEQFF. The rearrangement links TRBV6-1 to TRBJ2-1; 8 bases match TRBD1. With 2 bases clipped from V and 4 bases from J, the junction kept 4 bases outside the gene matches. Germline V CDR1 and CDR2: MNHNS, SASEGT. The CDR3 extends over 15 amino acids.

The J gene is TRBJ2-7, the V gene TRBV10-3; 16 nucleotides agree with TRBD2. Germline CDR1 and CDR2: ENHRY and SYGVKD. V lost 10 bases, J lost 0 bases, and 15 bases stayed unmatched. CDR3 length: 19 residues. This CDR3 reads CATALPGTSGRASSYEQYF. In DNA, the CDR3 is TGTGCCACCGCCCTGCCCGGGACTAGCGGGAGGGCGAGCTCCTACGAGCAGTACTTC.

This clonotype is termed medium-sized. CDR3 bases: TGTGCCAGCAGCTTAGACCCTAGTACAGATACGCAGTATTTT. This translates into CASSLDPSTDTQYF. This chain links TRBV7-2 with TRBJ2-3; D is undetermined. V lost 1 base and J 3 bases, leaving 8 bases between the germline ends. Germline values: CDR1 SGHTA, CDR2 FQGNSA. The CDR3 is 14 residues long.

The rearrangement joins TRBV24-1 to TRBJ2-1; a weak D match, TRBD2 (6 bases). Trimming left V 4 bases short and J 7 bases short, with 13 bases between. Germline V gene sequence: CDR1 KGHDR, CDR2 SFDVKD. The CDR3 totals 14 residues. The CDR3: CATSEGGSINEQFF. The CDR3 DNA reads as TGTGCCACCAGTGAGGGGGGTAGCATAAATGAGCAGTTCTTC.

In its sample, this clonotype was seen a few times. The rearrangement joins TRBV6-2 or TRBV6-3 to TRBJ1-2; a possible D gene is TRBD1 (5 bases). The V end was cut by 2 bases, the J end by 2 bases, with 15 bases between. CDR1 MNHEY and CDR2 SVGEGT come from the germline V gene. The CDR3 loop spans 16 amino acids. The CDR3 DNA sequence: TGTGCCAGCAGTTACCTACCAGGGAGACAAAACTATGGCTACACCTTC. This gives the protein CASSYLPGRQNYGYTF.

The CDR3 nucleotides are TGTGCCACCAGTGGCTCTAGCGGGAGGTCTGACAATGAGCAGTTCTTC. Translation gives CATSGSSGRSDNEQFF. This chain uses TRBV24-1 with TRBJ2-1; TRBD2 matches at 11 bases. CDR1 and CDR2 (germline): KGHDR, SFDVKD. CDR3 length: 16 residues. Trimming took 5 bases from V and 5 from J; bases not matched to a gene: 7.

The V gene is TRBV10-1, the J gene TRBJ2-7; 13 bases align to TRBD2. This CDR3 region has 15 residues. The ends lost 6 bases at V and 3 bases at J; junction bases unmatched: 5. Germline loops: CDR1 WNHNN, CDR2 SYGVQD (reference sequence). CDR3 in DNA: TGCGCCAGCAGGGGACTAGCGGGACCAAACTACGAGCAGTACTTC. Translating it yields CASRGLAGPNYEQYF.

The V call is TRBV20-1, the J call TRBJ2-5; perhaps TRBD1 as D (5 bases). Per the germline V gene, CDR1 is DFQATT and CDR2 is SNEGSKA (reference sequence). This CDR3 has 12 amino acids. The V gene lost 4 bases and the J gene lost 2 bases, with 8 bases spanning the gap. As DNA, the CDR3 is TGCAGTGCTACCGGACAACAAGAGACCCAGTACTTC. Translation gives CSATGQQETQYF.